Sequencing of this T cell receptor beta chain was carried out in a study of blood T cell repertoires in COVID-19. The overall study: In each case, the material was cDNA or gDNA derived from T cells, B-cell-depleted T cells, or PBMCs.

Original processing methods: Estimation of nucleated cell counts relied on the amplification of reference gene primers. Only in-frame clones appear in the TCRdb table, and some are missing; sequencing was by immunoSEQ multiplex PCR. D and trimming come from the DNA, and the V and J calls and clone size come from that table. The sample lists roughly 200,000 clones, around 80% seen once, with 6.9% in the top ten. The CDR3 covers 14 residues. CDR1 is MNHEY and CDR2 is SMNVEV in the germline V gene (reference sequence). V shed 10 bases and J shed 8 bases, with 21 bases lying between them. This chain uses TRBV27 with TRBJ2-1; weak D call: TRBD1 (5 bases). The TCR sequence derives from a man aged 60-69 years with acute or convalescent COVID-19. Sequencing was carried out using peripheral blood. In DNA form, the CDR3 reads TGTGCCACACAGGCCGCGAATATTGGGCATGAGCAGTTCTTC. Residues: CATQAANIGHEQFF.